The clone carrying this T cell receptor beta chain has at least ten counts. The antigen is unknown. V trimming: 5 bases; J trimming: 4 bases; junction bases outside the gene matches: 9. Per germline, CDR1 SEHNR and CDR2 FQNEAQ (reference sequence). CDR3 length: 15 amino acids. The sample is drawn from a study of T cells after yellow fever vaccination. The study, taken as a whole, reports: Most primary-vaccination clones reappeared after the booster (approximately 97% CD4, roughly 88% CD8). Peaking on day 5 versus 15, the secondary response was faster but weaker.

5'RACE template switching added a universal primer site and UMIs to TCR cDNA. TCRdb analysed the 5' RACE reads with MiXCR anew, one entry per CDR3 protein. The table shows 250,000 or so distinct CDR3 sequences, with about 3.7% occurring only once. This TCR derives from a man younger than 30 who received the YFV17D yellow fever vaccine. Sequenced material: PBMCs, taken 15 days after the yellow fever booster vaccination. The V call is TRBV7-9, the J call TRBJ2-3; TRBD2 aligns across 7 bases. The CDR3 is CASSTTRLAPDTQYF. CDR3 in DNA: TGTGCCAGCAGCACAACCAGACTAGCCCCAGATACGCAGTATTTT.